The TCR beta chain described here comes from a study of human CD8 memory T cell subsets. Regarding the study as a whole: Chao1 estimates pointed to stem-like memory T cells having more diversity than precursor exhausted T cells did.

Extraction drew RNA from duplicate vials of approximately 150,000 sorted CD8+ T cells for each subset. Note on this clonotype: Antigen specificity is unknown.

The germline V gene has CDR1 SQVTM and CDR2 ANQGSEA. The CDR3 spans 11 residues. UMI-labeled 5' RACE was the method by which TCR beta libraries were made. Per the original data handling: There were between 3,000 and 18,000 functional CDR3 beta clonotypes held in each TCR beta library. From its re-call of the 5' RACE reads, TCRdb lists each CDR3 protein once, without DNA. For this entry, the V and J calls and clone size follow TCRdb and not the study's own pipeline. This sample contains roughly 10,000 distinct CDR3 sequences. This chain uses TRBV29-1 with TRBJ2-7. The TCR sequence derives from a human donor in good health. Source material: CD8+ stem-like memory T cells (TSCM and TCM) sorted from PBMCs. Sample subset: stem-like memory CD8 T cells (TSTEM), CCR7+ PD-1- TIGIT-. CDR3: CSALDGYEQYF.